These T cell receptor beta chains were read from a single sample in a study of brain T cells in children with intractable seizures. Some clones are missing from TCRdb's copy, which holds only in-frame ones; the method was immunoSEQ multiplex PCR. Here the sample spans about 80,000 clones, about 93% being singletons. The source material was peripheral blood, sampled at surgery. The receptors derive from a girl aged 2 to 9 with Rasmussen encephalitis and intractable seizures. Each CDR3 is given with its conserved first and last residue. D genes are given only for firm matches. Clone size is shown for a subset of rows, as once, few, many or a class of expanded clone.

NA	TRBV2	TRBD2	TRBJ2-2	TGTGCCAGTTCTTGGGGACTAGGAACCACCCGGGAGCTGTTTTTT	CASSWGLGTTRELFF
NA	TRBV11-3	NA	TRBJ2-1	TGTGCCAGCAGCTTACGATCGGGTGACAATGAGCAGTTCTTC	CASSLRSGDNEQFF
NA	TRBV5-1	TRBD2	TRBJ2-2	TGCGCCAGCAGCCCTCGGGGTAGCGGGGACACCGGGGAGCTGTTTTTT	CASSPRGSGDTGELFF
NA	TRBV7-2	TRBD1	TRBJ1-6	TGTGCCAGCAGCTTAAGAGGACAGGGCAATTCACCCCTCCACTTT	CASSLRGQGNSPLHF
NA	TRBV28	NA	TRBJ2-7	TGTGCCAGCAGTCTTCCCAGGGGGGCCTCCTACGAGCAGTACTTC	CASSLPRGASYEQYF
NA	TRBV6-5	TRBD1	TRBJ1-5	TGTGCCAGCAGCGACAGGGTGGGAAGCAATCAGCCCCAGCATTTT	CASSDRVGSNQPQHF
NA	TRBV11-3	NA	TRBJ2-7	TGTGCCAGCAGCTTCCGGGACGGGTACGAGCAGTACTTC	CASSFRDGYEQYF
NA	TRBV11-2	NA	TRBJ2-1	TGTGCCAGCAGCTTAGTAGGGGGGGATGAGCAGTTCTTC	CASSLVGGDEQFF
once	TRBV29-1	NA	TRBJ1-1	TGCAGCGTTGATGGGCACACTGAAGCTTTCTTT	CSVDGHTEAFF
once	TRBV4-1	NA	TRBJ2-7	TGCGCCAGCAGCCAAGAGGCAGGAATATACGAGCAGTACTTC	CASSQEAGIYEQYF
NA	TRBV7-9	TRBD1	TRBJ2-3	TGTGCCAGCAGCCCCAGGACAGGGGGATTCAAGCAGTATTTT	CASSPRTGGFKQYF
NA	TRBV25-1	TRBD1	TRBJ1-6	TGTGCCAGCACGGGACAGGGTGAAGGTTCACCCCTCCACTTT	CASTGQGEGSPLHF
NA	TRBV11-2	NA	TRBJ2-7	TGTGCCAGCAGCACTACCCTCAGGGGGCTAGCGGAGCCATCCTACGAGCAGTACTTC	CASSTTLRGLAEPSYEQYF
NA	TRBV4-2	TRBD2	TRBJ2-3	TGTGCCAGCAGCCAAGGAACTAGCGAGACAGATACGCAGTATTTT	CASSQGTSETDTQYF
NA	TRBV18	NA	TRBJ1-2	TGTGCCAGCTCACCACAGGGACGGGCGAACTATGGCTACACCTTC	CASSPQGRANYGYTF
NA	TRBV5-1	TRBD1	TRBJ2-1	TGCGCCAGCAGCAGACCCCGGGACAGGGGGCAGGATGAGCAGTTCTTC	CASSRPRDRGQDEQFF
NA	TRBV7-9	NA	TRBJ2-7	TGTGCCAGCAGCTTAGCGGCGAGCTCCTACGAGCAGTACTTC	CASSLAASSYEQYF
NA	TRBV19	TRBD1	TRBJ1-5	TGTGCCAGTCTGAAGGGGACAGGACTCAATCAGCCCCAGCATTTT	CASLKGTGLNQPQHF
NA	TRBV3-1/TRBV3-2	NA	TRBJ1-6	TGTGCCAGCAGCCAAGACACCCTCCAGGCTTCACCCCTCCACTTT	CASSQDTLQASPLHF
NA	TRBV28	TRBD1	TRBJ1-2	TGTGCCAGCCTTAAGGGACAGGGGCTTCCTAACTATGGCTACACCTTC	CASLKGQGLPNYGYTF
NA	TRBV19	TRBD1	TRBJ1-1	TGTGCCAGTAGTATAAAGAGGGGGCGAGACACTGAAGCTTTCTTT	CASSIKRGRDTEAFF
NA	TRBV12-3/TRBV12-4	NA	TRBJ1-1	TGTGCCAGCAGTTTAAGTAACACTGAAGCTTTCTTT	CASSLSNTEAFF
NA	TRBV4-2	TRBD1	TRBJ2-2	TGTGCCAGCAGCGCCCAGGGGGCGGCCGGGGAGCTGTTTTTT	CASSAQGAAGELFF
once	TRBV27	TRBD1	TRBJ2-5	TGTGCCAGCAGTCCACTGGGCCGGGGACAGGACCAAGAGACCCAGTACTTC	CASSPLGRGQDQETQYF
NA	TRBV5-1	TRBD1	TRBJ1-3	TGCGCCAGCAGCGCTACAGGGGCCACCATATATTTT	CASSATGATIYF
NA	TRBV6-5	TRBD1	TRBJ2-2	TGTGCCAGCAGTCCACGGTACAGGGGCACCGGGGAGCTGTTTTTT	CASSPRYRGTGELFF
NA	TRBV27	NA	TRBJ2-2	TGTGCCAGCAGTCCAGGGACCTACAGGGAGCTGTTTTTT	CASSPGTYRELFF
NA	TRBV10-1	NA	TRBJ2-3	TGCGCCAGCAGTGAGTCGCGGGGCGCCTCAGATACGCAGTATTTT	CASSESRGASDTQYF
NA	TRBV7-5	NA	TRBJ1-2	TGTGTCAGAAGCATAATAAAAGCCACAGGGCTCCTTCCAGGAGGGCTCGGTGGCTACACCTTC	CVRSIIKATGLLPGGLGGYTF
NA	TRBV9	TRBD1	TRBJ2-3	TGTGCCAGCAGCGTACAGACAGGGTTGGATACGCAGTATTTT	CASSVQTGLDTQYF
NA	TRBV9	TRBD1	TRBJ1-2	TGTGCCAGCAGCGTAGGGGCAGGGGGTGACTATGGCTACACCTTC	CASSVGAGGDYGYTF
NA	TRBV7-2	NA	TRBJ1-4	TGTGCCAGCAGCGCCCCTGGGACACAGGAAAAACTGTTTTTT	CASSAPGTQEKLFF
NA	TRBV9	NA	TRBJ2-5	TGTGCCAGCAGCGTAGGGGCGGATCAAGAGACCCAGTACTTC	CASSVGADQETQYF
NA	TRBV19	TRBD1	TRBJ1-5	TGTGCCAGTAGTACTCTGACAGGGAATCAGCCCCAGCATTTT	CASSTLTGNQPQHF
NA	TRBV12-3/TRBV12-4	NA	TRBJ1-2	TGTGCCAGCAGACCCATCAGGAACTATGGCTACACCTTC	CASRPIRNYGYTF
NA	TRBV11-2	NA	TRBJ1-1	TGTGCCAGCAGCTTTTTGCCAGCCTGGAACACTGAAGCTTTCTTT	CASSFLPAWNTEAFF
NA	TRBV7-2	TRBD1	TRBJ2-7	TGTGCCAGCAGCAACAGGGGCTACGAGCAGTACTTC	CASSNRGYEQYF
NA	TRBV7-2	TRBD1	TRBJ1-2	TGTGCCAGCAGCTACCGACAGGGGGACTATGGCTACACCTTC	CASSYRQGDYGYTF
NA	TRBV28	TRBD1	TRBJ2-2	TGTGCCGTACAGGGGTCTGTCGGGACCGGGGAGCTGTTTTTT	CAVQGSVGTGELFF
NA	TRBV28	NA	TRBJ2-1	TGTGCCAGCAGTTTATTCCCCTACAATGAGCAGTTCTTC	CASSLFPYNEQFF
NA	TRBV9	NA	TRBJ2-3	TGTGCCAGCAGCGTAGGGGAGGCCCGTGATACGCAGTATTTT	CASSVGEARDTQYF
NA	TRBV29-1	NA	TRBJ2-7	TGCAGCGTTGCAGGTTTTCAGACCTCCTACGAGCAGTACTTC	CSVAGFQTSYEQYF
NA	TRBV2	NA	TRBJ1-2	TGTGCCAGCACAGGGAGCCTCAACTATGGCTACACCTTC	CASTGSLNYGYTF
NA	TRBV30	NA	TRBJ2-7	TGTGCCTGGAGTGGCCTGGGCCCCTACGAGCAGTACTTC	CAWSGLGPYEQYF
NA	TRBV9	TRBD2	TRBJ2-2	TGTGCCAGCAGCGGGCCCGGGACTAGCAACAGGGAGCTGTTTTTT	CASSGPGTSNRELFF
NA	TRBV11-2	TRBD2	TRBJ2-7	TGTGCCAGCAGCTCGGGGGGGGAATACGAGCAGTACTTC	CASSSGGEYEQYF
NA	TRBV9	NA	TRBJ2-7	TGTGCCAGCAGCGTCAAACGTCGCTCCTACGAGCAGTACTTC	CASSVKRRSYEQYF
NA	TRBV5-1	NA	TRBJ1-3	TGCGCCAGCAGCTCTACGGGGGGAAACACCATATATTTT	CASSSTGGNTIYF
few	TRBV3-1/TRBV3-2	NA	TRBJ2-3	TGTGCCAGCAGCCAGGGTGTAGGGGCAGATACGCAGTATTTT	CASSQGVGADTQYF
NA	TRBV5-4	NA	TRBJ2-7	TGTGCCAGCAGCTTGTATACCGTACCTTCCTACGAGCAGTACTTC	CASSLYTVPSYEQYF
NA	TRBV11-2	TRBD2	TRBJ2-1	TGTGCCAGCAGCTCGACTCGACTAGCGGGAGCTGGTGAGCAGTTCTTC	CASSSTRLAGAGEQFF
NA	TRBV25-1	NA	TRBJ1-1	TGTGCCAGCAGCAAAGGTTCAGGGGCCACTGAAGCTTTCTTT	CASSKGSGATEAFF
NA	TRBV27	NA	TRBJ1-5	TGTGCCAGCAGTTTATCCTTCGTTGCAGGGTCGAGCAATCAGCCCCAGCATTTT	CASSLSFVAGSSNQPQHF
NA	TRBV7-9	NA	TRBJ2-7	TGTGCCAGCAGCCCCGGACAGCTGTACGAGCAGTACTTC	CASSPGQLYEQYF
NA	TRBV11-2	NA	TRBJ2-1	TGTGCCAGCAGCTTAATTGGGGGTAGGTTATACAATGAGCAGTTCTTC	CASSLIGGRLYNEQFF
NA	TRBV5-6	NA	TRBJ2-7	TGTGCCAGCAGCTCCAGGAGACAGTTATACGAGCAGTACTTC	CASSSRRQLYEQYF